This T cell receptor beta chain is from a study of cytomegalovirus exposure and HLA in healthy donors. Regarding the study as a whole: In vitro confirmation showed a few CMV-associated chains to be CMV antigen specific. In the 100 to 150 validation repertoires, about 94% of cluster scores exceeded 0, per a later analysis. Most TCRs appeared rarely, but some public TCRs recurred in many donors.

While the first cohort had several hundred subjects, the donors belonged to the separate validation cohort of about 110 subjects. A word on this clone: Its antigen is not identified.

Assay: immunoSEQ multiplex PCR; the TCRdb copy retains only in-frame clones and omits some. The sample shows under 75,000 clones, 85% of them seen only once. With 1 base removed from V and 7 bases from J, the gap between germline ends came to 16 bases. The CDR3 has 16 residues. Looked up from germline, CDR1 is SGHDN and CDR2 is FVKESK. The sequencing input was PBMCs. This clonotype originated in a man aged 25-45 years in good health and CMV-seronegative. The chain carries TRBV14 and TRBJ2-2, with D perhaps TRBD2 (7 bases). CDR3 in amino acids: CASSQVLAAGDGELFF. The CDR3 DNA reads TGTGCCAGCAGCCAAGTGCTAGCGGCAGGGGACGGGGAGCTGTTTTTT.